One T cell receptor beta chain is described in this entry. This record belongs to a study of T cell changes during pregnancy in multiple sclerosis. Trimming pared 5 bases from V and 6 bases from J, leaving 13 bases between. CDR1 and CDR2 (germline): SEHNR, FQNEAQ (reference sequence). This CDR3 is 14 amino acids long. TCRdb keeps only in-frame clones here, not all; method: immunoSEQ multiplex PCR. The top ten clones hold 3.2% of a sample with 50,000 to 65,000 clones, about 94% of them seen once. Sequences were derived from CD8+ T cells from peripheral blood mononuclear cells, sampled in the second trimester of pregnancy. The sequence derives from a female donor with multiple sclerosis, enrolled in a pregnancy study. This rearrangement joins TRBV7-9 to TRBJ2-2, with D tentatively TRBD1 (7 bases). The CDR3 DNA follows: TGTGCCAGCAGCCAGGTCAGGGGGGCCGGGGAGCTGTTTTTT. It is translated as CASSQVRGAGELFF.